Given below is one T cell receptor (beta chain) in context. Its matching antigen is unknown. The data stem from a study of OX40 agonist ivuxolimab in advanced cancers. The study's findings and limits: Blood T cells, both CD4+ and CD8+, expanded clonally by week 6 at 0.1 to 3.0 mg/kg.

The V segment lost 1 base and the J segment 7 bases; nucleotides outside the gene matches: 12. The germline gives CDR1 MDHEN, CDR2 SYDVKM. The CDR3 contains 17 residues. TCRdb keeps only in-frame clones here, not all; method: immunoSEQ multiplex PCR. This table has 95,000 to 150,000 clones, 80% to 95% appearing once. This material consisted of CD4+ or CD8+ T cells sorted from blood, taken in a trial of the OX40 agonist ivuxolimab. The chain combines TRBV28 with TRBJ2-1; TRBD2 matches at 8 bases. This receptor was identified in an adult with an advanced solid tumor such as melanoma, head and neck, liver or kidney cancer. CDR3 sequence (DNA): TGTGCCAGCAGTTTATCCCCCCTAGCGGGTCGAGGGAATGAGCAGTTCTTC. Translation gives CASSLSPLAGRGNEQFF. Looking up the rest from reference TRBV28 and TRBJ2-1 gives the full variable domain: DVKVTQSSRYLVKRTGEKVFLECVQDMDHENMFWYRQDPGLGLRLIYFSYDVKMKEKGDIPEGYSVSREKKERFSLILESASTNQTSMYLCASSLSPLAGRGNEQFFGPGTRLTVL.